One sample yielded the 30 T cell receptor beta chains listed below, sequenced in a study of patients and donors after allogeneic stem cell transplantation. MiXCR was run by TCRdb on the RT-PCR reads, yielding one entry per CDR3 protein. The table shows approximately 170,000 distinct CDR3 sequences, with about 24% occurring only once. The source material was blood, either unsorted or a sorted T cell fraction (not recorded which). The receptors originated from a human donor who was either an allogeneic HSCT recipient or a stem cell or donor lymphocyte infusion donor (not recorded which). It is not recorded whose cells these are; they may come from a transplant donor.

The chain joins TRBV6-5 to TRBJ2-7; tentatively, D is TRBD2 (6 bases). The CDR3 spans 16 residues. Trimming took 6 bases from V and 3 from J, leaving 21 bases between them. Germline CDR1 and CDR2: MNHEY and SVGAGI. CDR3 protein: CASRPVTGPGVYEQYF. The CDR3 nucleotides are TGTGCCAGCAGACCCGTCACAGGACCGGGGGTCTACGAGCAGTACTTC.

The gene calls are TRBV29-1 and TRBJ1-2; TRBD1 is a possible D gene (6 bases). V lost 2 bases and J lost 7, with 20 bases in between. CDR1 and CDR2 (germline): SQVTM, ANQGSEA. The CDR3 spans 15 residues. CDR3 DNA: TGCAGCGTTGAAATTCCTGGGACACCAACGAGTGGCTACACCTTC. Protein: CSVEIPGTPTSGYTF.

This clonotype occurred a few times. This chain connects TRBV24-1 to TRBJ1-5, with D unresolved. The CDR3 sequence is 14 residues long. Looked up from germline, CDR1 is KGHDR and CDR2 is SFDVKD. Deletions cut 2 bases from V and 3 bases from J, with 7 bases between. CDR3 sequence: CATSDSSSNQPQHF. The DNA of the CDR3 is TGTGCCACCAGTGATTCATCCTCCAATCAGCCCCAGCATTTT.

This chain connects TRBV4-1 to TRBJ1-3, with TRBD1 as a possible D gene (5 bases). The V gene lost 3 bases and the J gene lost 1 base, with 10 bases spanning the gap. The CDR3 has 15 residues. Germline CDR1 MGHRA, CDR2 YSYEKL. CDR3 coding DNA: TGCGCCAGCAGCCAGATATGGGGGTCTGGAAACACCATATATTTT. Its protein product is CASSQIWGSGNTIYF.

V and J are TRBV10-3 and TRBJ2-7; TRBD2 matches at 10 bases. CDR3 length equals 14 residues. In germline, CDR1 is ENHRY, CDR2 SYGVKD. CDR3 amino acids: CATAGGIQGYEQYF. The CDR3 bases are TGTGCAACAGCGGGGGGGATACAGGGCTACGAGCAGTACTTC.

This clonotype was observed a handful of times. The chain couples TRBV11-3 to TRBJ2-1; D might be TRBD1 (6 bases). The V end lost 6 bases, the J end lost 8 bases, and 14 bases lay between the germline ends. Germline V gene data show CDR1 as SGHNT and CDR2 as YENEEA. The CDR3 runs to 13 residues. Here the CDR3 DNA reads TGTGCCAGCAGTCTTGAATCAGGGGATGAGCAGTTCTTC. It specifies CASSLESGDEQFF.

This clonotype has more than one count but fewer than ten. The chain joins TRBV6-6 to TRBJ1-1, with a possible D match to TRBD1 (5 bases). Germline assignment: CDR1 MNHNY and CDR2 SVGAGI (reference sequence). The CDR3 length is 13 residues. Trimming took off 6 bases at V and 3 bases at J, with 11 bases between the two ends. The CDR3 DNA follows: TGTGCCAGCAGGGGGACGGGCCACACTGAAGCTTTCTTT. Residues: CASRGTGHTEAFF.

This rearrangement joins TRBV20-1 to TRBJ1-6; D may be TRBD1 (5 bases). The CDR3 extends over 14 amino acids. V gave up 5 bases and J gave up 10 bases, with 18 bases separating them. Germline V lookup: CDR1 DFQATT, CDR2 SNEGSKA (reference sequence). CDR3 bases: TGCAGTGCTGCCCCGGCCAGGGAAGGCTCACCCCTCCACTTT. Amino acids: CSAAPAREGSPLHF.

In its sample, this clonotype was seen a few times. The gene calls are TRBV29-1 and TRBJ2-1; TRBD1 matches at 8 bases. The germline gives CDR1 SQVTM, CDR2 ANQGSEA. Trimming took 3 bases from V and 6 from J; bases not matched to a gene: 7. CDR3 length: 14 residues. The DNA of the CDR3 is TGCAGCGTTGACCGGCAGGGGGCCTTCAATGAGCAGTTCTTC. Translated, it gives CSVDRQGAFNEQFF.

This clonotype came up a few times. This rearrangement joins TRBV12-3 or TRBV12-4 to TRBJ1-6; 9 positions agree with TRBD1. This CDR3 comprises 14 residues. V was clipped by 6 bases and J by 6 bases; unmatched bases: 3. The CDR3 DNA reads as TGTGCCAGCAGAGAGACAGGGGGTAATTCACCCCTCCACTTT. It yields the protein CASRETGGNSPLHF.

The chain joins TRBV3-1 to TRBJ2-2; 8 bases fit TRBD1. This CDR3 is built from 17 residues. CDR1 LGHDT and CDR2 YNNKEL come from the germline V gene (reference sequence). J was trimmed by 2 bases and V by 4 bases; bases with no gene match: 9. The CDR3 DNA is TGTGCCAGCAGCCGTTATCCGGGACAGGACAACACCGGGGAGCTGTTTTTT. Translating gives CASSRYPGQDNTGELFF.

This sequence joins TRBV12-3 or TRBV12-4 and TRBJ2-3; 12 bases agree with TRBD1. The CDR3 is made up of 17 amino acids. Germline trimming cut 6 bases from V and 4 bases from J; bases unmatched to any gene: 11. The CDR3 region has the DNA TGTGCCAGCAGCCTCCAGTTCGGGACAGGGGGCGCAGATACGCAGTATTTT. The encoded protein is CASSLQFGTGGADTQYF.

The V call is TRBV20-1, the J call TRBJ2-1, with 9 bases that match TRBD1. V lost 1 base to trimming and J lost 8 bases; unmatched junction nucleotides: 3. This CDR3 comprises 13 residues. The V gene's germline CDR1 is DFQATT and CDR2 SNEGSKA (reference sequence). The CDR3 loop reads CSARVGQGYEQFF. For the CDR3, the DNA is TGCAGTGCTAGAGTGGGACAGGGATATGAGCAGTTCTTC.

The CDR3 nucleotides are TGTGCCAGCAGCAACGGGGGAGATACGCAGTATTTT. It specifies CASSNGGDTQYF. V gene TRBV9 combines with J gene TRBJ2-3; D perhaps matches TRBD2 (6 bases). Germline V gene sequence: CDR1 SGDLS, CDR2 YYNGEE. The CDR3 totals 12 residues. The V end was cut by 4 bases, the J end by 5 bases, with 8 bases between.

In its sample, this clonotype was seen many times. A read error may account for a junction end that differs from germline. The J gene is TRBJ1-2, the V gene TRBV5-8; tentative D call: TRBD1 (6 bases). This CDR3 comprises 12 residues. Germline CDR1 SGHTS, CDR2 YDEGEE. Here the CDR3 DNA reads TGTGCCAGCAGCTTTTTTTCAGGGGTCGATCTATTC. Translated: CASSFFSGVDLF.

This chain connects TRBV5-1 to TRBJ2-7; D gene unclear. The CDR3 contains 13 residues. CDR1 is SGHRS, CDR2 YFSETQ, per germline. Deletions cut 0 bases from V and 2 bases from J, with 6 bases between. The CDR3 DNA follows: TGCGCCAGCAGCTTGGGCTTAACCTACGAGCAGTACTTC. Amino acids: CASSLGLTYEQYF.

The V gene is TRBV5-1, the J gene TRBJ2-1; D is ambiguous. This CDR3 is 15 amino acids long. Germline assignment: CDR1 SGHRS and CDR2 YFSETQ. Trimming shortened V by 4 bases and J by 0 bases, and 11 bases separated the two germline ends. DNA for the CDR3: TGCGCCAGCAGCCCGGATGAGAGCTCCTACAATGAGCAGTTCTTC. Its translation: CASSPDESSYNEQFF.

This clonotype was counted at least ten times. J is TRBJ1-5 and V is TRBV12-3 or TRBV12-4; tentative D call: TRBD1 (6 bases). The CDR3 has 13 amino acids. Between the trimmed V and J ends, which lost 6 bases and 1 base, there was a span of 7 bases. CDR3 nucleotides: TGTGCCAGCAGCCAGGGGAGCAATCAGCCCCAGCATTTT. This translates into CASSQGSNQPQHF.

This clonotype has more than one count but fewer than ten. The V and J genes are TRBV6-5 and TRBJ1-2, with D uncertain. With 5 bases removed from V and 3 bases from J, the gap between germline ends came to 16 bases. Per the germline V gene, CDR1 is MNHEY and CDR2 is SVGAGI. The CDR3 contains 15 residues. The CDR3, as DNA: TGTGCCAGCAGTCCAGACGGAAACCGCGACTATGGCTACACCTTC. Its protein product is CASSPDGNRDYGYTF.

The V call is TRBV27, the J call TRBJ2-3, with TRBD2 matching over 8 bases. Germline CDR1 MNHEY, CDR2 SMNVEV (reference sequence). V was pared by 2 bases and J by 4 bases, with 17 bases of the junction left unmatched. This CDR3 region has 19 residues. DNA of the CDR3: TGTGCCAGCAGTTTACTCGGGGGGGCCTTATTTCGCATCGCAGATACGCAGTATTTT. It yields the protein CASSLLGGALFRIADTQYF.

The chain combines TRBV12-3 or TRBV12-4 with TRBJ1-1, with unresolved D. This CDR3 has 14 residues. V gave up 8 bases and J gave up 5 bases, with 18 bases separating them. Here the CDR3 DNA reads TGTGCCAGCTCCTGGGGAGTATCACGGACTGAAGCTTTCTTT. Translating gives CASSWGVSRTEAFF.

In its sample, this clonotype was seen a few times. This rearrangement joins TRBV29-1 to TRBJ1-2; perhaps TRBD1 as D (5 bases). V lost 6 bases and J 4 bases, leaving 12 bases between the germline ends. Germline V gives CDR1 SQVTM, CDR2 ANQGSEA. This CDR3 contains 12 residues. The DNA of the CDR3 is TGCAGCGTAGCTACAGGAGTCTATGGCTACACCTTC. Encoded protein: CSVATGVYGYTF. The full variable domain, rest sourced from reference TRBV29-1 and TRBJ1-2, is SAVISQKPSRDICQRGTSLTIQCQVDSQVTMMFWYRQQPGQSLTLIATANQGSEATYESGFVIDKFPISRPNLTFSTLTVSNMSPEDSSIYLCSVATGVYGYTFGSGTRLTVV.

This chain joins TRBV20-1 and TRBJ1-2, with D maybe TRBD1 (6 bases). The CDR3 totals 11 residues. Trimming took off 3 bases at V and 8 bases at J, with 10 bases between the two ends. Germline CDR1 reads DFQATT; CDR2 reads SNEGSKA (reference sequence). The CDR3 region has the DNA TGCAGTGCTAGTCCGGGACAAGGCTACACCTTC. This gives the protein CSASPGQGYTF.

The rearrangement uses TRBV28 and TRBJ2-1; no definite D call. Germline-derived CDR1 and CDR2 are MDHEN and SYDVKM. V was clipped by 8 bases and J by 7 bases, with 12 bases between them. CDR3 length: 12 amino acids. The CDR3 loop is CASLARVNEQFF. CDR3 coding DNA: TGTGCCAGCCTCGCTAGGGTAAATGAGCAGTTCTTC.

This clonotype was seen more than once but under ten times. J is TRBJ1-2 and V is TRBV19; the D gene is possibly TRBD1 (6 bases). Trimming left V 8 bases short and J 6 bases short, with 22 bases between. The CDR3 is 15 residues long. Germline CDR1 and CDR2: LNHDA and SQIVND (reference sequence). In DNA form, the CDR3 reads TGTGCCAGTGCCCTCTCCGGGGGCTGGGGCGATGGCTACACCTTC. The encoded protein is CASALSGGWGDGYTF.

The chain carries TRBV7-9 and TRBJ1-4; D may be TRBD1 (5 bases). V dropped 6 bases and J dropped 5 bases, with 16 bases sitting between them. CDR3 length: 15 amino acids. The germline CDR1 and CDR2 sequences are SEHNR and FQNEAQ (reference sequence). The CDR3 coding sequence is TGTGCCAGCAGGAGGACCGGGACGGCCAATGAAAAACTGTTTTTT. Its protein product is CASRRTGTANEKLFF.

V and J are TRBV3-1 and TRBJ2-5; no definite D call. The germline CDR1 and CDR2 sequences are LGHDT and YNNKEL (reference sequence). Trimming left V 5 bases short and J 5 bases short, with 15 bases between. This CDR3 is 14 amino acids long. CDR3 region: CASSTSDLGETQYF. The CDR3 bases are TGTGCCAGCAGCACATCGGACCTTGGGGAGACCCAGTACTTC.

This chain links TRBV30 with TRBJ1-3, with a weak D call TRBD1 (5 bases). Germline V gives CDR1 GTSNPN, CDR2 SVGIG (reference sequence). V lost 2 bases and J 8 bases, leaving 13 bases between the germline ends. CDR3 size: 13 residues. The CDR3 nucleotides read TGTGCCTGGAGTTCCGTCTCGGGGGACACCATATATTTT. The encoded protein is CAWSSVSGDTIYF.

CDR3 in amino acids: CASSHELRTGLNSNQPQHF. In DNA, the CDR3 is TGCGCCAGCAGCCACGAACTGAGGACAGGCCTAAATAGCAATCAGCCCCAGCATTTT. The V gene is TRBV4-1, the J gene TRBJ1-5; 7 bases map to TRBD1. CDR1 and CDR2 from the germline V gene are MGHRA and YSYEKL. Trimming cost V 3 bases and J 0 bases; bases outside gene matches: 14. CDR3 length: 19 residues.

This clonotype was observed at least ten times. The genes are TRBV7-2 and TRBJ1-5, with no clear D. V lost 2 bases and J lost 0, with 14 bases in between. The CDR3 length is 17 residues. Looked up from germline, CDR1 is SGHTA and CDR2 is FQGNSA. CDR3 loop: CASSLLASVYSNQPQHF. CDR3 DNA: TGTGCCAGCAGCTTATTAGCCAGCGTCTATAGCAATCAGCCCCAGCATTTT.